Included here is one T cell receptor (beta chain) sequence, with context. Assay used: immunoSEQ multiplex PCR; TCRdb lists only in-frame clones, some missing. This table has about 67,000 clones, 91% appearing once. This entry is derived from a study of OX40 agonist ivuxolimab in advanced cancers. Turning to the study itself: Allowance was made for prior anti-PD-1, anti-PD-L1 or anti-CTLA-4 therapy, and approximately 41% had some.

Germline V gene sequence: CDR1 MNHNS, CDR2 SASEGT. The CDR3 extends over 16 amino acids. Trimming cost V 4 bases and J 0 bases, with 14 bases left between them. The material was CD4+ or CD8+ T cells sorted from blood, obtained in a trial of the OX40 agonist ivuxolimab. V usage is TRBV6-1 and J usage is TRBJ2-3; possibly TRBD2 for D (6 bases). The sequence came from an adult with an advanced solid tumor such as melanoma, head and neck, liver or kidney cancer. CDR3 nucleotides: TGTGCCAGCAGTGCCCAAGGGACTCCTAGCACAGATACGCAGTATTTT. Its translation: CASSAQGTPSTDTQYF.